The 13 T cell receptor beta chains reported below all come from one sample, sequenced in a study of blood T cell repertoires in COVID-19. Generated by immunoSEQ multiplex PCR, the TCRdb table keeps only in-frame clones and is missing some. The sample has roughly 150,000 clones; more than 65% are singletons. The sequenced sample was PBMCs or T cells enriched from blood (not recorded which). These receptors were obtained from a woman aged 40 to 49 with acute COVID-19.

The genes are TRBV4-1 and TRBJ2-1; TRBD2 aligns across 13 bases. This CDR3 is 19 amino acids long. V lost 4 bases, J lost 7 bases, and 16 bases stayed unmatched. CDR1 and CDR2 from the germline V gene are MGHRA and YSYEKL. CDR3 nucleotides: TGCGCCAGCAGCCCAGCCCCGGGACTAGCGGGATCCCTGATGAATGAGCAGTTCTTC. As protein: CASSPAPGLAGSLMNEQFF.

This chain joins TRBV20-1 and TRBJ1-4; D unclear. There are 17 residues in the CDR3. CDR1 is DFQATT and CDR2 is SNEGSKA in the germline V gene (reference sequence). Trimming removed 3 bases from V and 0 bases from J, with 17 bases in between. The CDR3, as DNA: TGCAGTGCTAGTACACAGACCGAGACCTCAACTAATGAAAAACTGTTTTTT. Translated: CSASTQTETSTNEKLFF.

The J gene is TRBJ1-5, the V gene TRBV27; perhaps TRBD1 as D (5 bases). CDR3 length: 15 residues. Trimming left V 0 bases short and J 3 bases short, with 9 bases between. Germline CDR1 reads MNHEY; CDR2 reads SMNVEV (reference sequence). In nucleotides, the CDR3 is TGTGCCAGCAGTTTATCTCAGGGCGCCAATCAGCCCCAGCATTTT. It specifies CASSLSQGANQPQHF.

This chain joins TRBV6-5 and TRBJ2-7, with TRBD1 matching 8 bases. Germline values: CDR1 MNHEY, CDR2 SVGAGI. This CDR3 is built from 14 residues. V lost 6 bases, J lost 3 bases, and 7 bases stayed unmatched. The chain's CDR3 is CASRTGTGGYEQYF. The DNA of the CDR3 is TGTGCCAGCAGGACCGGGACAGGAGGCTACGAGCAGTACTTC.

This chain joins TRBV3-1 (or the pseudogene TRBV3-2) and TRBJ2-5; D call uncertain. The CDR3 is 14 residues long. The V gene's germline CDR1 is LGHDT and CDR2 YNNKEL (reference sequence). V was cut by 1 base and J by 5 bases, with 11 bases left in between. This CDR3 is CASSQGEYAETQYF. Here the CDR3 DNA reads TGTGCCAGCAGCCAAGGAGAGTACGCCGAGACCCAGTACTTC.

The genes are TRBV30 and TRBJ2-1; no clear D. Germline assignment: CDR1 GTSNPN and CDR2 SVGIG (reference sequence). The V gene lost 0 bases and the J gene lost 4 bases, with 4 bases spanning the gap. The CDR3 is 12 amino acids. The DNA for the CDR3 is TGTGCCTGGAGTGTTCAGTACAATGAGCAGTTCTTC. This codes for CAWSVQYNEQFF.

This clone was detected only once. The chain has TRBV9 and TRBJ1-3; D unclear. Trimming cost V 0 bases and J 4 bases, with 11 bases left between them. The V gene's germline CDR1 is SGDLS and CDR2 YYNGEE. This CDR3 has 15 residues. CDR3 amino acids: CASSVVADRGNTIYF. Written as DNA, the CDR3 is TGTGCCAGCAGCGTAGTGGCGGATCGAGGAAACACCATATATTTT. Filled out from reference TRBV9 and TRBJ1-3, the complete variable domain reads DSGVTQTPKHLITATGQRVTLRCSPRSGDLSVYWYQQSLDQGLQFLIQYYNGEERAKGNILERFSAQQFPDLHSELNLSSLELGDSALYFCASSVVADRGNTIYFGEGSWLTVV.

This sequence joins TRBV5-4 and TRBJ2-2; 15 bases are a match to TRBD2. V lost 0 bases, J lost 4 bases, and 4 bases stayed unmatched. CDR1 and CDR2 from the germline V gene are SGHNT and YYREEE (reference sequence). This CDR3 region has 18 residues. In DNA form, the CDR3 reads TGTGCCAGCAGCTTGGGGACTAGCGGGAGGGTTGGCACCGGGGAGCTGTTTTTT. It yields the protein CASSLGTSGRVGTGELFF.

V usage is TRBV9 and J usage is TRBJ2-1, with D possibly TRBD2 on 6 matching bases. Germline CDR1 reads SGDLS; CDR2 reads YYNGEE. Trimming shortened V by 0 bases and J by 9 bases, and 13 bases separated the two germline ends. This CDR3 contains 14 residues. For the CDR3, the DNA is TGTGCCAGCAGCGTAGTAGCGGAGAGGGGTGAGCAGTTCTTC. It yields the protein CASSVVAERGEQFF.

The chain joins TRBV5-5 to TRBJ1-6; 7 bases agree with TRBD1. The V gene end was trimmed by 0 bases and the J gene end by 5 bases; junction bases not matched to a gene: 2. CDR3 length: 15 amino acids. From germline, CDR1 is SGHKS and CDR2 YYEKEE (reference sequence). CDR3 nucleotide sequence: TGTGCCAGCAGCTTGGAGGACAGGCATAATTCACCCCTCCACTTT. This sequence encodes CASSLEDRHNSPLHF.

The V gene is TRBV27, the J gene TRBJ1-5; D remains unclear. V gave up 6 bases and J gave up 1 base, with 13 bases separating them. CDR1 MNHEY and CDR2 SMNVEV come from the germline V gene (reference sequence). The CDR3 covers 15 residues. The CDR3 nucleotides are TGTGCCAGCAGCCGAGCGGTCGGGAGCAATCAGCCCCAGCATTTT. Its protein is CASSRAVGSNQPQHF.

The rearrangement links TRBV9 to TRBJ2-1; the match to TRBD2 covers 10 bases. Germline CDR1 and CDR2: SGDLS and YYNGEE. This CDR3 spans 15 amino acids. J gave up 5 bases and V 1 base, and 3 bases lay outside the gene matches. CDR3 residues: CASSVQTSGNNEQFF. The CDR3 DNA reads TGTGCCAGCAGCGTACAAACTAGCGGGAACAATGAGCAGTTCTTC.

V and J are TRBV19 and TRBJ2-1; D is perhaps TRBD2 (5 bases). Per the germline V gene, CDR1 is LNHDA and CDR2 is SQIVND (reference sequence). This CDR3 is built from 13 residues. The V end was cut by 2 bases, the J end by 6 bases, with 8 bases between. DNA of the CDR3: TGTGCCAGTAGTATACCCCTAGCCAATGAGCAGTTCTTC. This gives the protein CASSIPLANEQFF. Full variable domain (rest looked up from reference TRBV19 and TRBJ2-1): DGGITQSPKYLFRKEGQNVTLSCEQNLNHDAMYWYRQDPGQGLRLIYYSQIVNDFQKGDIAEGYSVSREKKESFPLTVTSAQKNPTAFYLCASSIPLANEQFFGPGTRLTVL.